These T cell receptor beta chains were read from a single sample in a study of T cells in Graves' hyperthyroidism and ophthalmopathy. From the multiplex PCR reads, TCRdb called clonotypes with MiXCR, one entry per CDR3 protein. The top ten clones hold roughly 40% of a sample with around 270,000 distinct CDR3 sequences, around 20% of them seen once. What was sequenced was blood. Receptors originate from a man between 45 and 60 years old with Graves' ophthalmopathy. CDR3s include the opening cysteine and the closing phenylalanine or tryptophan. A D gene is named only where the DNA matches it firmly. Clone size, where shown, is once, few, many, or a class for clones that have expanded.

clone size,D gene,V gene,J gene,CDR3 protein,CDR3 DNA
few,.,TRBV10-3,TRBJ2-3,CAIRRNRGSTDTQYF,TGTGCCATCAGGAGAAATCGAGGGAGCACAGATACGCAGTATTTT
many,TRBD2,TRBV15,TRBJ2-1,CATSRVRGSSGSAEQFF,TGTGCCACCAGCAGAGTTCGGGGGAGTAGCGGGAGTGCTGAGCAGTTCTTC
many,TRBD2,TRBV20-1,TRBJ2-7,CSARTTSGLSYEQYF,TGCAGTGCTAGAACGACTAGCGGGCTCTCCTACGAGCAGTACTTC
many,TRBD1,TRBV7-2,TRBJ2-7,CASSTDRPGEQYF,TGTGCCAGCAGCACGGACAGGCCCGGAGAGCAGTACTTC
.,.,TRBV7-9,TRBJ2-1,CASSQGGGGIFEQFF,TGTGCCAGCAGCCAGGGGGGAGGTGGAATCTTTGAGCAGTTCTTC
.,.,TRBV24-1,TRBJ2-5,CATSDLSQGGETQYF,TGTGCCACCAGTGATTTGAGCCAGGGGGGAGAGACCCAGTACTTC
many,.,TRBV7-3,TRBJ2-3,CASSLTPVARRSTDTQYF,TGTGCCAGCAGCTTAACGCCGGTAGCGCGGCGTAGTACAGATACGCAGTATTTT
.,.,TRBV5-1,TRBJ1-4,CASSLAVGIGNEKLFF,TGCGCCAGCAGCTTGGCCGTAGGAATAGGGAATGAAAAACTGTTTTTT
.,TRBD1,TRBV19,TRBJ2-5,CASSRTGARETQYF,TGTGCCAGTAGTAGAACAGGGGCGAGAGAGACCCAGTACTTC
.,TRBD2,TRBV7-9,TRBJ2-1,CASSPGTSGGRDNEQFF,TGTGCCAGCAGCCCCGGGACTAGCGGGGGTCGCGACAATGAGCAGTTCTTC
many,.,TRBV5-1,TRBJ1-3,CASSLQGSGNTIYF,TGCGCCAGCAGCTTACAGGGATCCGGAAACACCATATATTTT
.,.,TRBV7-2,TRBJ2-3,CASSYMTTPSTDTQYF,TGTGCCAGCAGCTACATGACGACACCTAGCACAGATACGCAGTATTTT
.,TRBD1,TRBV28,TRBJ2-7,CASSLRTGGSLYEQYF,TGTGCCAGCAGTCTACGGACAGGGGGTTCTCTCTACGAGCAGTACTTC
.,TRBD1,TRBV19,TRBJ2-2,CASRRRTGVPGELFF,TGTGCCAGTAGACGGAGGACAGGGGTGCCCGGGGAGCTGTTTTTT
many,TRBD2,TRBV20-1,TRBJ2-5,CSAKTLGGRYQETQYF,TGCAGTGCTAAAACCCTAGGCGGGAGGTACCAAGAGACCCAGTACTTC
.,TRBD2,TRBV5-1,TRBJ2-3,CASSRKTSGSTDTQYF,TGCGCCAGCAGCCGAAAGACTAGCGGGAGCACAGATACGCAGTATTTT
few,TRBD2,TRBV12-3/TRBV12-4,TRBJ2-7,CASSGLAGGSYEQYF,TGTGCCAGCAGTGGACTAGCGGGAGGCTCGTACGAGCAGTACTTC
.,.,TRBV5-1,TRBJ2-5,CASSYGDKSETQYF,TGCGCCAGCAGCTACGGGGACAAGTCAGAGACCCAGTACTTC
few,TRBD2,TRBV5-1,TRBJ2-1,CASRSTSGQTYNEQFF,TGCGCCAGCAGATCGACTAGCGGGCAAACCTACAATGAGCAGTTCTTC
.,TRBD1,TRBV5-5,TRBJ2-7,CASSGIGTAVYYEQYF,TGTGCCAGCAGCGGAATAGGGACAGCTGTATACTACGAGCAGTACTTC
few,TRBD2,TRBV5-6,TRBJ2-7,CASSLRPSGTYEQYF,TGTGCCAGCAGCTTGCGTCCTAGCGGTACCTACGAGCAGTACTTC
many,.,TRBV30,TRBJ1-2,CAWSVPRLTLGYTF,TGTGCCTGGAGTGTTCCAAGGCTAACACTTGGCTACACCTTC
few,.,TRBV20-1,TRBJ2-3,CSASGYLRGRTDTQYF,TGCAGTGCTAGTGGGTATCTTCGGGGGAGAACAGATACGCAGTATTTT
.,TRBD2,TRBV19,TRBJ2-1,CASRDYRDSQFF,TGTGCCAGTCGGGACTACCGGGACTCCCAGTTCTTC
many,TRBD1,TRBV5-1,TRBJ1-1,CASRGGTGQNTEAFF,TGCGCCAGCAGGGGAGGGACAGGACAGAACACTGAAGCTTTCTTT
few,.,TRBV12-3/TRBV12-4,TRBJ2-1,CASNKRSGASSYNEQFF,TGTGCCAGCAACAAAAGGTCCGGGGCTAGCTCCTACAATGAGCAGTTCTTC
few,.,TRBV4-1,TRBJ2-2,CASSQVRLGGMITGELFF,TGCGCCAGCAGCCAAGTAAGATTGGGCGGGATGATCACCGGGGAGCTGTTTTTT
.,.,TRBV4-1,TRBJ1-2,CASSQDETVTRGTF,TGCGCCAGCAGCCAAGATGAGACAGTAACTCGGGGAACCTTC
few,TRBD1,TRBV5-6,TRBJ2-7,CASSRLDRGDYEQYF,TGTGCCAGCAGTAGGTTGGACAGGGGCGACTACGAGCAGTACTTC
.,TRBD1,TRBV12-3/TRBV12-4,TRBJ1-5,CASTLGRTGVSGNQPQHF,TGTGCCAGCACCCTCGGTCGGACAGGGGTTAGTGGCAATCAGCCCCAGCATTTT
.,TRBD1,TRBV5-1,TRBJ1-1,CASSSQGEAFF,TGCGCCAGCAGCTCACAGGGGGAAGCTTTCTTT
few,.,TRBV2,TRBJ2-3,CASSVMHPSTDTQYF,TGTGCCAGCAGTGTTATGCATCCTAGCACAGATACGCAGTATTTT
.,.,TRBV29-1,TRBJ2-7,CSVVVGDSYEQYF,TGCAGCGTTGTCGTGGGGGACTCCTACGAGCAGTACTTC
.,.,TRBV5-6,TRBJ1-2,CASTITSGSVFNYGYTF,TGTGCCAGCACCATCACCTCGGGCAGCGTTTTTAACTATGGCTACACCTTC
few,.,TRBV15,TRBJ2-1,CATSSPTGINEQFF,TGTGCCACCAGCAGCCCTACAGGGATCAATGAGCAGTTCTTC